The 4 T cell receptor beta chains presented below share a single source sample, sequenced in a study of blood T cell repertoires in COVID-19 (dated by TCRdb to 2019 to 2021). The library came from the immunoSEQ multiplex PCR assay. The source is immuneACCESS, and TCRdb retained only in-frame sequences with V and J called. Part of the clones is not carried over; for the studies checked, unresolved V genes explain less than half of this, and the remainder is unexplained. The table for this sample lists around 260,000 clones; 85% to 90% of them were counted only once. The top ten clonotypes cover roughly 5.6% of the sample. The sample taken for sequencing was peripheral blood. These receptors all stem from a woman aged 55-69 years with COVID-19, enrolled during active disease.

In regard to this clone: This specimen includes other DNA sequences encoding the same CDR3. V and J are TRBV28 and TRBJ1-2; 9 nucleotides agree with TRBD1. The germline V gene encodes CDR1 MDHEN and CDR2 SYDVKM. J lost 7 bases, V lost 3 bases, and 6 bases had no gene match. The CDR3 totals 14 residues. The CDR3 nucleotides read TGTGCCAGCAGTTTGGGGGGGACAGGGTTTGGCTACACCTTC. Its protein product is CASSLGGTGFGYTF.

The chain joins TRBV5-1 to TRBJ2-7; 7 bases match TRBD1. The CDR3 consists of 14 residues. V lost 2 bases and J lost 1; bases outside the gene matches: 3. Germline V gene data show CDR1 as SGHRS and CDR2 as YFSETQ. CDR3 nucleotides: TGCGCCAGCAGCTTAGGACAGGAGTCCTACGAGCAGTACTTC. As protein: CASSLGQESYEQYF.

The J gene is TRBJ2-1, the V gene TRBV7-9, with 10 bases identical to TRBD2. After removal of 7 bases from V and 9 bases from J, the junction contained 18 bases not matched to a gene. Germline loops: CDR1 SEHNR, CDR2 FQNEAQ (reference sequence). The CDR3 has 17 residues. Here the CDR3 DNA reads TGTGCCAGCACTAAATCATATGGAGCGGGAGGGCCTGTTGAGCAGTTCTTC. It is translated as CASTKSYGAGGPVEQFF.

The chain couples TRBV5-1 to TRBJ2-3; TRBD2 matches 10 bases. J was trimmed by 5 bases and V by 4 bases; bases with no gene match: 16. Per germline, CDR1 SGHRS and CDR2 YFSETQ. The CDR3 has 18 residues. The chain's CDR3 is CASSPRTSGGSTVDTQYF. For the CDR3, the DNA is TGCGCCAGCAGCCCCAGGACTAGCGGAGGGTCCACAGTAGATACGCAGTATTTT.